This TCR beta chain originates from a study of shared clonotypes between healthy human individuals. Study-level information: Those who served as donors were a couple of women and a few men between the ages of 18 and 49.

From germline, CDR1 is SEHNR and CDR2 FQNEAQ (reference sequence). V was shortened by 7 bases and J by 3 bases, with 12 bases between the two germline ends. There are 13 residues in the CDR3. In the original workflow: Owing to the provision of junction-only sequences devoid of quality scores by immunoSEQ, filtering differed. Profiling relied on immunoSEQ multiplex PCR, and the TCRdb table lists in-frame clones only, not all of them. The V and J calls and clone size are taken from that table; D and trimming were inferred from the DNA. The sample records 950,000 to 1,200,000 clones, 70% to 80% being singletons.

The sequence was obtained from a man between 18 and 35 years old in good health. Some clones in this sample may be carry-over from other donors' samples. This chain links TRBV7-9 with TRBJ1-1; weak D call: TRBD1 (6 bases). The sequencing input was memory CD4+ T cells from PBMCs. As for subset: CD45RA-negative fraction. CDR3 bases: TGTGCCAGCAACCGGGGGGCGTACACTGAAGCTTTCTTT. Translating it yields CASNRGAYTEAFF.